The present entry profiles one T cell receptor (beta chain) with its context. Its antigen is as yet unknown. Time point described: pretreatment peripheral blood. Patients' cancers were locally advanced or metastatic urothelial carcinomas. Germline V gene sequence: CDR1 MNHNS, CDR2 SASEGT. V dropped 2 bases and J dropped 7; count of bases not matched to a gene: 4. The CDR3 totals 15 residues. Profiling relied on immunoSEQ multiplex PCR, and the TCRdb table lists in-frame clones only, not all of them. Of about 80,000 clones in the sample, just under 85% were seen once. The data were taken from a study of PD-L1 blockade in urothelial cancer. Study context: Samples came from 3 weeks, at the second dose, and 6 weeks into treatment.

Study results and caveats: Durable-benefit patients showed greater tumor-associated blood clone expansion at 3 weeks.

The sequences come from PBMCs, collected around atezolizumab (anti-PD-L1) treatment. The chain combines TRBV6-1 with TRBJ2-1; TRBD2 matches 11 bases. The clonotype originates from a man aged 40-55 years with urothelial cancer. CDR3 residues: CASSELASGRNEQFF. The CDR3 DNA is TGTGCCAGCAGTGAATTGGCTAGCGGGAGGAATGAGCAGTTCTTC.